This T cell receptor (beta chain) was sequenced during a study of T cells in Graves' hyperthyroidism and ophthalmopathy. V shed 2 bases and J shed 2 bases, with 13 bases lying between them. This CDR3 spans 15 amino acids. Germline V gene sequence: CDR1 WSHSY, CDR2 SAAADI. Amplification of TCR beta CDR3 regions was performed using RNA transcripts as template. The HTBI primer set was used in a first-round RT-PCR of the TCR CDR3. TCRdb recomputed calls from the multiplex PCR reads with MiXCR, one row per CDR3 protein. The table shows 500,000 or so distinct CDR3 sequences, with under 20% occurring only once. This clonotype was detected ten times or more.

This sequence joins TRBV10-2 and TRBJ2-7; tentative D call: TRBD1 (5 bases). Sequenced input: blood. The clonotype comes from a woman under 30 with Graves' ophthalmopathy. The CDR3 DNA follows: TGCGCCAGCAGTGAGGCAAGGACATACCCCTACGAGCAGTACTTC. Translating gives CASSEARTYPYEQYF.